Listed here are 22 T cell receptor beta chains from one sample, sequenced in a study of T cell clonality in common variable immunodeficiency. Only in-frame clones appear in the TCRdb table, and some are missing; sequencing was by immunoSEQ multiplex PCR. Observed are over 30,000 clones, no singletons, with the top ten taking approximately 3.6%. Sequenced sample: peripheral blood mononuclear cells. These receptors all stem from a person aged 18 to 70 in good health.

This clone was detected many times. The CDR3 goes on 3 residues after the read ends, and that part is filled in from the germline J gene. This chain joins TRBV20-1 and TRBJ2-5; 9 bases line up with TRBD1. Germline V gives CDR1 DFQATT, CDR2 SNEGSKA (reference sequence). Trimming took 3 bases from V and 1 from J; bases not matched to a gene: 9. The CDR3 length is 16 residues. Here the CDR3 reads CSASPGTGRLQETQYF. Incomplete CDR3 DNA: TGCAGTGCTAGCCCGGGGACAGGGAGACTCCAAGAGACC.

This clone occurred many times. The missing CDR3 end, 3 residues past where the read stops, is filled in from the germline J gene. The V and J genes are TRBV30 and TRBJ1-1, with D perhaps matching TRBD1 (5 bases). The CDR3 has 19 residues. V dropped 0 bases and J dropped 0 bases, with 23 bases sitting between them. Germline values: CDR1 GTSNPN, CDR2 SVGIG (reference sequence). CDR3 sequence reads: CAWSVPRDRGSWMNTEAFF. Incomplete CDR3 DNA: TGTGCCTGGAGTGTCCCCCGGGACCGGGGGTCTTGGATGAACACTGAA.

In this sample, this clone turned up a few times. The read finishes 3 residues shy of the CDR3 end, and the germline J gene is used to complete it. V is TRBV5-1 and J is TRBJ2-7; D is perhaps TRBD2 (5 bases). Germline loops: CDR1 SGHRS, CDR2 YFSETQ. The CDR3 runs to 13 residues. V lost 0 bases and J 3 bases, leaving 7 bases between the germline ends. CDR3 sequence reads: CASSLETNYEQYF. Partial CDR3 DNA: TGCGCCAGCAGCTTGGAGACTAACTACGAG.

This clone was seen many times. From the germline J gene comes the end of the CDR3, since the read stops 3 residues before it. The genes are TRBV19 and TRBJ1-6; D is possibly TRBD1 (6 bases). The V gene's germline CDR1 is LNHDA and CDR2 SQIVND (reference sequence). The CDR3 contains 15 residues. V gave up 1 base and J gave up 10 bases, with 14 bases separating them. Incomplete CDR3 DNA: TGTGCCAGTAGTATAGTACTAGGGGGTGAATCACCC. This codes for CASSIVLGGESP. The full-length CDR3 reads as CASSIVLGGESPLHF.

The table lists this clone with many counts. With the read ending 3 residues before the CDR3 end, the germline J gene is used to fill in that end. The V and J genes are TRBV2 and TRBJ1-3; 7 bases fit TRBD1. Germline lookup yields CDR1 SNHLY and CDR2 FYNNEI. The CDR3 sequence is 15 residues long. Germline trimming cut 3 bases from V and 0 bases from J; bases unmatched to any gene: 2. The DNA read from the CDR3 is TGTGCCAGCAGTGACGGGACAGTCTCTGGAAACACC. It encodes CASSDGTVSGNT. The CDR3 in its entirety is CASSDGTVSGNTIYF.

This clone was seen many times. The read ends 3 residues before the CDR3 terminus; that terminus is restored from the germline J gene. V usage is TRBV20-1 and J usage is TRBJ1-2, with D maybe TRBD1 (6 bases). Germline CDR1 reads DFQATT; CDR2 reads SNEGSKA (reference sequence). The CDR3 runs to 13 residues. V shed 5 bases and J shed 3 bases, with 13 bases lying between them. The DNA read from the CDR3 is TGCAGTGCTGTCTCAGGGGTCTACTATGGC. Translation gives CSAVSGVYYG. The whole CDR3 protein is CSAVSGVYYGYTF.

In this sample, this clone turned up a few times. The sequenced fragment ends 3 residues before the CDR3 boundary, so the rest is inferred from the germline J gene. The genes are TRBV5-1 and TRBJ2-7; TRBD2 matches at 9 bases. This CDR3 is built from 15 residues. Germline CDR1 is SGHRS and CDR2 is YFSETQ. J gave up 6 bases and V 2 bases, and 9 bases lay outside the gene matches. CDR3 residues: CASSFDSREGGEQYF. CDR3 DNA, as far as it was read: TGCGCCAGCAGCTTCGACTCGCGGGAGGGAGGCGAG.

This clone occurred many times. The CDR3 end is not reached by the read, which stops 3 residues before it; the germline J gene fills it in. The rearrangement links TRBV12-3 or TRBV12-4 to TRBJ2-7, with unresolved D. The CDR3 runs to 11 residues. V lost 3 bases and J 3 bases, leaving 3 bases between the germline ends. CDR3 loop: CASSFSYEQYF. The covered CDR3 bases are TGTGCCAGCAGTTTTAGCTACGAG.

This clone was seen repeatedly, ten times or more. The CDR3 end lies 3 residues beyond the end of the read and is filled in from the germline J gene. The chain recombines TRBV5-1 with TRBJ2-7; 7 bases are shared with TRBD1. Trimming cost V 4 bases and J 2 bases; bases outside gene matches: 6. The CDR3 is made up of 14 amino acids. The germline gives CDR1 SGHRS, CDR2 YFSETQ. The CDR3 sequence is CASSLPGGAYEQYF. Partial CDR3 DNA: TGCGCCAGCAGCCTCCCAGGGGGAGCCTACGAG.

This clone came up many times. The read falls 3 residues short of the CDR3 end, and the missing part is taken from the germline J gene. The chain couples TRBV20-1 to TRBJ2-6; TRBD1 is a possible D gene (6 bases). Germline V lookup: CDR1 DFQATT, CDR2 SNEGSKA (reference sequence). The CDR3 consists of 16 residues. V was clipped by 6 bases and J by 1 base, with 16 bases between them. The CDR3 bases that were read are TGCAGTGCCAAACAGGGTGGAAGGTCTGGGGCCAACGTC. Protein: CSAKQGGRSGANV. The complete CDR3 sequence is CSAKQGGRSGANVLTF.

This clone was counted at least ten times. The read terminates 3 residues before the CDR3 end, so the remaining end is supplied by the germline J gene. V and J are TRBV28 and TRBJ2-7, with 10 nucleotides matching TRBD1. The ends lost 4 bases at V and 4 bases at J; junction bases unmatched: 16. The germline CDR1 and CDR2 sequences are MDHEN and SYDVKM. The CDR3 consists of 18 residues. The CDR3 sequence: CASSSLLLMGQGLYEQYF. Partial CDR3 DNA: TGTGCCAGCAGTTCTTTACTTTTAATGGGACAGGGGTTGTACGAG. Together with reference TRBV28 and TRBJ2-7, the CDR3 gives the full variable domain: DVKVTQSSRYLVKRTGEKVFLECVQDMDHENMFWYRQDPGLGLRLIYFSYDVKMKEKGDIPEGYSVSREKKERFSLILESASTNQTSMYLCASSSLLLMGQGLYEQYFGPGTRLTVT.

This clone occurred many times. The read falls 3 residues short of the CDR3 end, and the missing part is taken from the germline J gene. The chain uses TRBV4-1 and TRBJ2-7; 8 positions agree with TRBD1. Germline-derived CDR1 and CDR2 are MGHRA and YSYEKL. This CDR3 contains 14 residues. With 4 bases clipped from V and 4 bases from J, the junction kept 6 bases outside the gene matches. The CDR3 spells CASSLAGQGYEQYF. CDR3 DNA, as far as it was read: TGCGCCAGCAGCCTGGCTGGACAGGGTTACGAG.

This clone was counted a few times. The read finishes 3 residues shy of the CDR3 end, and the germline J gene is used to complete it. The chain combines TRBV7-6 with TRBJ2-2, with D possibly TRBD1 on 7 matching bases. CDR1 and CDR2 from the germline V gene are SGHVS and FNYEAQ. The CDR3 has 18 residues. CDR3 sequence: CASSLEWAGGTANEKLFF. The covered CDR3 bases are TGTGCCAGCAGCTTAGAGTGGGCAGGGGGGACGGCTAATGAAAAG.

The CDR3 reads CASSERQGNTEAFF. Incomplete CDR3 DNA: TGTGCCAGCAGTGAACGACAGGGGAACACTGAA. V is TRBV2 and J is TRBJ1-1; 7 bases agree with TRBD1. Read data end 3 residues before the CDR3 end; the end is taken from the germline J gene. The CDR3 consists of 14 residues. Germline CDR1 SNHLY, CDR2 FYNNEI. The ends lost 2 bases at V and 1 base at J; junction bases unmatched: 1.

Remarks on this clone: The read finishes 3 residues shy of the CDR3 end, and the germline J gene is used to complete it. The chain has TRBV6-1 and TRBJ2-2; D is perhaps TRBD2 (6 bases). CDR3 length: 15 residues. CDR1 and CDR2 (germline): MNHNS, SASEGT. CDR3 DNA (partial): TGTGCCAGCAGTGGGTTCGGAAGGCGGGATGAAAAG. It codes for CASSGFGRRDEK. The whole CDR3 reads CASSGFGRRDEKLFF.

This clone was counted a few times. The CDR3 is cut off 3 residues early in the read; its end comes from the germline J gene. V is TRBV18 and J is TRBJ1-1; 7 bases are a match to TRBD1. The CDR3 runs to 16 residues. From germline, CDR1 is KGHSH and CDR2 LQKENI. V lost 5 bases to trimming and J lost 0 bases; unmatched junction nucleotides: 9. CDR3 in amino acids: CASSYDTGQVNTEAFF. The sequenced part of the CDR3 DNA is TGTGCCAGCTCATACGATACAGGACAGGTGAACACTGAA.

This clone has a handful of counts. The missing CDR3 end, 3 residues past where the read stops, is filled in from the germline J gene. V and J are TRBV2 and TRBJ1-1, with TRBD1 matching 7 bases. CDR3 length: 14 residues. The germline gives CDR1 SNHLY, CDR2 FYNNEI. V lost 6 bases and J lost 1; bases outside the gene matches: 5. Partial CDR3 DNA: TGTGCCAGCAGGAACAACAGGGGGAACACTGAA. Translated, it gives CASRNNRGNTE. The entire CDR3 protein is CASRNNRGNTEAFF.

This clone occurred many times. The sequenced part of the CDR3 DNA is TGTGCCAGCACCGGACAGGGGAAAGGGACCGGGGAG. Protein sequence: CASTGQGKGTGE. The entire CDR3 protein reads CASTGQGKGTGELFF. The gene calls are TRBV6-2 or TRBV6-3 and TRBJ2-2; the match to TRBD1 covers 9 bases. The read gets to within 3 residues of the CDR3 end, and the germline J gene fills in the rest. The ends lost 7 bases at V and 5 bases at J; junction bases unmatched: 8. Germline CDR1 and CDR2: MNHEY and SVGEGT. This CDR3 region has 15 residues.

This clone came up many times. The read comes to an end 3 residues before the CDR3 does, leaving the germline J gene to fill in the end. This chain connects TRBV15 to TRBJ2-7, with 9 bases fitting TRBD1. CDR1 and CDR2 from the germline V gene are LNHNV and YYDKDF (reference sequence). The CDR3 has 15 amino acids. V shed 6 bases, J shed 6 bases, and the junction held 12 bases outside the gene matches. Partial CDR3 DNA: TGTGCCACCAGGGGGGACAGGGAACGGGACGGCGAG. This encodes CATRGDRERDGE. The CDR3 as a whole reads CATRGDRERDGEQYF.

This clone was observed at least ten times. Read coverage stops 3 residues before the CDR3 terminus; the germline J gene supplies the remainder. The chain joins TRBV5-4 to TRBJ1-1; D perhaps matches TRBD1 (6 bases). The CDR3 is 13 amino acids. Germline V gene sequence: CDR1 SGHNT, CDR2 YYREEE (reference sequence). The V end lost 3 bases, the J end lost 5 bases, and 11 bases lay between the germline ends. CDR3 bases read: TGTGCCAGCAGCTGGAGGCAGGGGACTGAA. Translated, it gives CASSWRQGTE. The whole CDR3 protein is CASSWRQGTEAFF.

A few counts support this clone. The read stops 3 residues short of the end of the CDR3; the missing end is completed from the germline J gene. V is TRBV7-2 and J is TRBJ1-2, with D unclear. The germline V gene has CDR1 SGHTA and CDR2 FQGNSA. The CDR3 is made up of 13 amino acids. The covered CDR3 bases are TGTGCCAGCACAAGCTATGGCACAGATACC. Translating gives CASTSYGTDT. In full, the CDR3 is CASTSYGTDTYTF.

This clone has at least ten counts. The CDR3 sequence: CASSLQGPANYGYTF. The sequenced CDR3 bases are TGCGCCAGCAGCTTGCAGGGCCCCGCAAACTATGGC. This chain joins TRBV5-1 and TRBJ1-2; perhaps TRBD1 as D (5 bases). From the germline J gene comes the end of the CDR3, since the read stops 3 residues before it. The CDR3 has 15 residues. Germline CDR1 and CDR2: SGHRS and YFSETQ. Between the trimmed V and J ends, which lost 1 base and 2 bases, there was a span of 12 bases. The variable domain in full, completed from reference TRBV5-1 and TRBJ1-2, reads KAGVTQTPRYLIKTRGQQVTLSCSPISGHRSVSWYQQTPGQGLQFLFEYFSETQRNKGNFPGRFSGRQFSNSRSEMNVSTLELGDSALYLCASSLQGPANYGYTFGSGTRLTVV.